One sample yielded the 25 T cell receptor beta chains listed below, sequenced in a study of blood T cell repertoires in COVID-19. Assay used: immunoSEQ multiplex PCR; TCRdb lists only in-frame clones, some missing. This table has approximately 340,000 clones, around 83% appearing once. The sample comprised peripheral blood. The receptors were gathered from a man aged 25 to 40 with active or convalescent COVID-19.

J is TRBJ1-4 and V is TRBV19, with D perhaps TRBD1 (5 bases). With 6 bases removed from V and 0 bases from J, the gap between germline ends came to 17 bases. Germline CDR1 reads LNHDA; CDR2 reads SQIVND (reference sequence). The CDR3 length is 17 residues. The CDR3 loop reads CASRSLDDSATNEKLFF. The CDR3 DNA reads TGTGCCAGTAGGAGCCTCGATGACAGCGCAACTAATGAAAAACTGTTTTTT.

The V and J genes are TRBV28 and TRBJ2-7; 8 bases line up with TRBD1. Germline lookup yields CDR1 MDHEN and CDR2 SYDVKM. V was pared by 0 bases and J by 6 bases, with 7 bases of the junction left unmatched. This CDR3 has 15 residues. The CDR3 bases are TGTGCCAGCAGTTTATGGGGCAGGGGGCAGCGCGAGCAGTACTTC. It codes for CASSLWGRGQREQYF.

The chain recombines TRBV27 with TRBJ2-7; maybe TRBD2 (6 bases). The CDR3 length is 14 residues. Germline-derived CDR1 and CDR2 are MNHEY and SMNVEV (reference sequence). Trimming shortened V by 3 bases and J by 7 bases, and 16 bases separated the two germline ends. CDR3 in DNA: TGTGCCAGCAGTTTGGGGGGAGGCTCTAAGGAGCAGTACTTC. Protein sequence: CASSLGGGSKEQYF.

Remarks on this clone: The sample holds other DNA sequences that translate to the same CDR3. This sequence joins TRBV19 and TRBJ1-1, with D possibly being TRBD1 (5 bases). Per germline, CDR1 LNHDA and CDR2 SQIVND (reference sequence). The CDR3 is 13 amino acids. The ends were cut back, 1 base at V and 4 bases at J, with 7 bases in the middle. CDR3 protein: CASSIAGGTEAFF. The CDR3 DNA follows: TGTGCCAGTAGTATAGCGGGGGGCACTGAAGCTTTCTTT.

The chain employs TRBV9 and TRBJ1-2, with D possibly being TRBD1 (6 bases). The germline V and J ends were trimmed by 0 bases and 7 bases, with 19 bases remaining between them. Germline values: CDR1 SGDLS, CDR2 YYNGEE. The CDR3 sequence is 16 residues long. Here the CDR3 reads CASSVGDVQGRGGYTF. The CDR3 region has the DNA TGTGCCAGCAGCGTAGGAGACGTACAGGGTAGGGGTGGCTACACCTTC.

V is TRBV19 and J is TRBJ1-2; 8 positions agree with TRBD1. This CDR3 is 16 amino acids long. The trim removed 3 bases at V and 4 bases at J, leaving 10 bases unmatched. The germline CDR1 and CDR2 sequences are LNHDA and SQIVND (reference sequence). CDR3 nucleotide sequence: TGTGCCAGTAGTATCCGTTCGACAGGGGACCTCTATGGCTACACCTTC. Translating it yields CASSIRSTGDLYGYTF.

The V call is TRBV27, the J call TRBJ2-7; 8 bases are a match to TRBD1. The trim removed 3 bases at V and 4 bases at J, leaving 8 bases unmatched. Germline loops: CDR1 MNHEY, CDR2 SMNVEV (reference sequence). The CDR3 extends over 15 amino acids. The CDR3 DNA follows: TGTGCCAGCAGTTTTGACAGGGGAGGTGGGTACGAGCAGTACTTC. Residues: CASSFDRGGGYEQYF.

The V and J genes are TRBV27 and TRBJ1-2, with 8 bases that match TRBD1. The CDR3 is made up of 15 amino acids. The germline V gene encodes CDR1 MNHEY and CDR2 SMNVEV (reference sequence). The junction had 7 bases not matched to a gene; V was cut back by 3 bases and J by 4 bases. The CDR3 is CASSFGRGQGYGYTF. CDR3 nucleotides: TGTGCCAGCAGTTTCGGCAGGGGGCAAGGCTATGGCTACACCTTC.

This clone came up a few times. The rearrangement uses TRBV19 and TRBJ2-7; TRBD1 matches at 11 bases. The J segment lost 3 bases and the V segment lost 5 bases, leaving 6 bases of the junction unmatched. The length of the CDR3 is 15 residues. Looked up from germline, CDR1 is LNHDA and CDR2 is SQIVND (reference sequence). This CDR3 reads CASSAAGTGGYEQYF. For the CDR3, the DNA is TGTGCCAGTAGTGCCGCCGGGACAGGGGGCTACGAGCAGTACTTC.

The chain employs TRBV4-1 and TRBJ1-2; D is unclear. Trimming left V 1 base short and J 0 bases short, with 6 bases between. CDR3 size: 14 residues. CDR1 MGHRA and CDR2 YSYEKL come from the germline V gene. Written as DNA, the CDR3 is TGCGCCAGCAGCCAAGTTCCTCCTAACTATGGCTACACCTTC. Protein sequence: CASSQVPPNYGYTF.

The CDR3 sequence is CASSPPEGRDTEAFF. CDR3 nucleotide sequence: TGTGCCAGCAGTCCCCCGGAGGGTAGGGACACTGAAGCTTTCTTT. This sequence joins TRBV6-6 and TRBJ1-1; the D is unclear. The CDR3 covers 15 residues. In germline, CDR1 is MNHNY, CDR2 SVGAGI (reference sequence). Trimming left V 5 bases short and J 3 bases short, with 16 bases between.

This chain's CDR3 is CSVGGDAYQETQYF. The CDR3 coding sequence is TGCAGCGTTGGGGGCGACGCCTACCAAGAGACCCAGTACTTC. The rearrangement joins TRBV29-1 to TRBJ2-5, with D tentatively TRBD1 (5 bases). Between the trimmed V and J ends, which lost 4 bases and 0 bases, there was a span of 12 bases. Germline CDR1 and CDR2: SQVTM and ANQGSEA. There are 14 residues in the CDR3.

This chain connects TRBV6-6 to TRBJ2-3; TRBD1 might be the D (5 bases). CDR1 and CDR2 (germline): MNHNY, SVGAGI (reference sequence). V was shortened by 6 bases and J by 5 bases, with 12 bases between the two germline ends. This CDR3 has 13 residues. CDR3 residues: CASSRLGEDTQYF. CDR3 sequence (DNA): TGTGCCAGCAGCCGCTTAGGGGAAGATACGCAGTATTTT.

The genes are TRBV6-2 or TRBV6-3 and TRBJ1-2; 7 positions match TRBD1. Per the germline V gene, CDR1 is MNHEY and CDR2 is SVGEGT. This CDR3 contains 13 residues. V lost 4 bases to trimming and J lost 5 bases; unmatched junction nucleotides: 4. Here the CDR3 reads CASSFNRGYGYTF. In DNA form, the CDR3 reads TGTGCCAGCAGTTTCAACAGGGGATATGGCTACACCTTC.

This chain joins TRBV11-1 and TRBJ2-1; 9 bases are a match to TRBD2. Germline-derived CDR1 and CDR2 are SGHAT and FQDESV (reference sequence). The CDR3 runs to 14 residues. The junction had 5 bases not matched to a gene; V was cut back by 6 bases and J by 5 bases. CDR3 bases: TGTGCCAGCAGGGAGCGGGGGGCACACAATGAGCAGTTCTTC. This codes for CASRERGAHNEQFF.

This clone came up a few times. The rearrangement links TRBV7-2 to TRBJ1-3, with TRBD1 matching 8 bases. There are 14 residues in the CDR3. The junction had 1 base not matched to a gene; V was cut back by 4 bases and J by 2 bases. Germline-derived CDR1 and CDR2 are SGHTA and FQGNSA. As DNA, the CDR3 is TGTGCCAGCAGCTGGACAGGGACTGGAAACACCATATATTTT. Protein: CASSWTGTGNTIYF.

The genes are TRBV27 and TRBJ2-2; D not resolved. The length of the CDR3 is 14 residues. Trimming took 6 bases from V and 5 from J, leaving 13 bases between them. Germline lookup yields CDR1 MNHEY and CDR2 SMNVEV (reference sequence). As DNA, the CDR3 is TGTGCCAGCAGGCCCGTGGTTCAGACCGGGGAGCTGTTTTTT. Translated, it gives CASRPVVQTGELFF.

J is TRBJ2-5 and V is TRBV11-2, with a possible D match to TRBD2 (6 bases). V dropped 5 bases and J dropped 3 bases, with 13 bases sitting between them. The CDR3 is 14 residues long. Germline V gives CDR1 SGHAT, CDR2 FQNNGV. The CDR3 here is CASSLVRGKETQYF. The CDR3 region has the DNA TGTGCCAGCAGCCTCGTCCGGGGGAAAGAGACCCAGTACTTC.

V usage is TRBV3-1 (or the pseudogene TRBV3-2) and J usage is TRBJ1-1; 7 positions agree with TRBD1. Looked up from germline, CDR1 is LGHDT and CDR2 is YNNKEL (reference sequence). The ends lost 4 bases at V and 8 bases at J; junction bases unmatched: 7. The CDR3 is 13 residues long. The CDR3 region is CASSPGQASEAFF. In DNA, the CDR3 is TGTGCCAGCAGCCCCGGACAGGCTTCCGAAGCTTTCTTT.

The chain uses TRBV7-6 and TRBJ1-6; D is uncertain. CDR3 length equals 16 residues. Germline V gene lookup returns CDR1 SGHVS and CDR2 FNYEAQ. V was trimmed by 4 bases and J by 8 bases, leaving 18 bases between them. The CDR3 DNA follows: TGTGCCAGCAGCTCTTCCTTCCGAGGGCAGGATTCACCCCTCCACTTT. Translating gives CASSSSFRGQDSPLHF.

This sequence joins TRBV5-5 and TRBJ2-1, with a tentative D call TRBD1 (6 bases). Trimming cost V 5 bases and J 7 bases, with 31 bases left between them. CDR1 and CDR2 from the germline V gene are SGHKS and YYEKEE (reference sequence). CDR3 size: 19 residues. CDR3 amino acids: CASRPKDSSLGLLWNEQFF. DNA of the CDR3: TGTGCCAGCAGGCCGAAGGACAGCAGTCTTGGGCTTTTATGGAATGAGCAGTTCTTC.

The V call is TRBV4-2, the J call TRBJ2-6; D gene uncertain. V was shortened by 4 bases and J by 4 bases, with 11 bases between the two germline ends. CDR1 and CDR2 from the germline V gene are LGHNA and YNFKEQ. CDR3 length: 15 residues. In nucleotides, the CDR3 is TGTGCCAGCAGCCTCACCTTCTACGGGGCCAACGTCCTGACTTTC. It is translated as CASSLTFYGANVLTF.

A few counts support this clone. The chain uses TRBV11-3 and TRBJ1-1; D gene unclear. Germline lookup yields CDR1 SGHNT and CDR2 YENEEA. With 3 bases removed from V and 5 bases from J, the gap between germline ends came to 10 bases. The CDR3 loop spans 13 amino acids. The CDR3 DNA reads TGTGCCAGCAGCTTTACGGGGAGGACTGAAGCTTTCTTT. Translated, it gives CASSFTGRTEAFF.

V and J are TRBV3-1 (or the pseudogene TRBV3-2) and TRBJ1-2; 7 bases line up with TRBD1. With 4 bases clipped from V and 4 bases from J, the junction kept 3 bases outside the gene matches. Germline V CDR1 and CDR2: LGHDT, YNNKEL (reference sequence). The CDR3 is made up of 13 amino acids. CDR3 sequence reads: CASSPGQTYGYTF. CDR3 DNA: TGTGCCAGCAGCCCGGGACAGACCTATGGCTACACCTTC.

The sample holds a few counts of this clone. This chain joins TRBV5-4 and TRBJ1-6; TRBD1 matches at 7 bases. This CDR3 has 15 amino acids. Losses at the gene ends were 1 base for V and 5 bases for J; bases not matched to a gene: 3. Germline lookup yields CDR1 SGHNT and CDR2 YYREEE (reference sequence). The CDR3 here is CASSLLGQNNSPLHF. The CDR3, as DNA: TGTGCCAGCAGCTTGCTGGGACAGAATAATTCACCCCTCCACTTT. Using reference TRBV5-4 and TRBJ1-6 for the parts outside the CDR3, the full variable domain is ETGVTQSPTHLIKTRGQQVTLRCSSQSGHNTVSWYQQALGQGPQFIFQYYREEENGRGNFPPRFSGLQFPNYSSELNVNALELDDSALYLCASSLLGQNNSPLHFGNGTRLTVT.